The 18 T cell receptor beta chains in this list originate from one sample, sequenced in a study of T cell repertoires in cytomegalovirus infection. Their antigens remain unidentified. TCRdb used MiXCR to reprocess the reads, holding one entry per CDR3 protein. The sample includes 750,000 to 950,000 distinct CDR3 sequences, about 29% of them seen just once. Sequencing used cultured CD8+ T cells from PBMCs, obtained from culture after CMV antigen stimulation. The receptors shown here come from a human donor in good health (CMV status not recorded). Some clones in this sample may be carry-over from other donors' samples.

This clonotype showed up just a few times. The chain is built from TRBV19 and TRBJ1-5; 8 bases align to TRBD1. Losses at the gene ends were 5 bases for V and 7 bases for J; bases not matched to a gene: 4. Germline V gene lookup returns CDR1 LNHDA and CDR2 SQIVND (reference sequence). The CDR3 has 13 residues. The chain's CDR3 is CASSSTGEQPQHF. The DNA of the CDR3 is TGTGCCAGTAGTTCGACAGGGGAGCAGCCCCAGCATTTT.

The table lists this clonotype with a few counts. The chain has TRBV25-1 and TRBJ2-5, with TRBD1 identical over 8 bases. Germline CDR1 reads MGHDK; CDR2 reads SYGVNS. The CDR3 contains 14 residues. V lost 1 base, J lost 5 bases, and 3 bases stayed unmatched. The CDR3 sequence is CASSESRGQETQYF. CDR3 coding DNA: TGTGCCAGCAGTGAATCCAGGGGGCAGGAGACCCAGTACTTC.

This clonotype was counted only a few times. The V and J genes are TRBV7-9 and TRBJ2-3, with D hard to call. Looked up from germline, CDR1 is SEHNR and CDR2 is FQNEAQ (reference sequence). Trimming removed 0 bases at V and 4 bases at J, with 14 bases between. This CDR3 contains 16 residues. The CDR3 nucleotides read TGTGCCAGCAGCTTAGCCCCGACTTACCCCCCAGATACGCAGTATTTT. This gives the protein CASSLAPTYPPDTQYF.

In its sample, this clonotype was seen many times. This chain joins TRBV7-6 and TRBJ1-3; no reliable D call. Between the trimmed V and J ends, which lost 8 bases and 2 bases, there was a span of 10 bases. This CDR3 spans 13 amino acids. CDR1 and CDR2 from the germline V gene are SGHVS and FNYEAQ. The DNA for the CDR3 is TGTGCCAGCGGGCGTTCGGCTGGAAACACCATATATTTT. Translation: CASGRSAGNTIYF.

A few counts support this clonotype. This rearrangement joins TRBV6-2 or TRBV6-3 to TRBJ1-5; D not resolved. The CDR3 length is 14 residues. The V end lost 5 bases, the J end lost 3 bases, and 11 bases lay between the germline ends. Germline V lookup: CDR1 MNHEY, CDR2 SVGEGT. The CDR3 is CASSEWTVNQPQHF. The CDR3 DNA is TGTGCCAGCAGTGAGTGGACGGTCAATCAGCCCCAGCATTTT.

This chain joins TRBV7-8 and TRBJ1-5; weak D call: TRBD1 (5 bases). Trimming cost V 7 bases and J 4 bases, with 17 bases left between them. The CDR3 has 15 residues. CDR1 is SGHVS, CDR2 FQNEAQ, per germline. The CDR3 DNA reads as TGTGCCAGCACCCAAGGGGAGTTTGATAATCAGCCCCAGCATTTT. Its protein is CASTQGEFDNQPQHF.

This chain links TRBV20-1 with TRBJ1-1; D is unclear. Germline V gene lookup returns CDR1 DFQATT and CDR2 SNEGSKA (reference sequence). The length of the CDR3 is 13 residues. Trimming shortened V by 4 bases and J by 0 bases, and 9 bases separated the two germline ends. The chain's CDR3 is CSAKSGVNTEAFF. The CDR3 DNA reads as TGCAGTGCTAAGTCCGGGGTGAACACTGAAGCTTTCTTT.

Only a few counts were recorded for this clonotype. The chain carries TRBV5-1 and TRBJ2-7; no clear D gene. V lost 1 base and J lost 2, with 10 bases in between. This CDR3 spans 14 amino acids. Per germline, CDR1 SGHRS and CDR2 YFSETQ. CDR3 sequence: CASSLSLSTYEQYF. CDR3 nucleotides: TGCGCCAGCAGCTTGAGCCTATCAACCTACGAGCAGTACTTC.

This clonotype has only a few counts. The chain joins TRBV28 to TRBJ2-1; D is unresolved. Germline values: CDR1 MDHEN, CDR2 SYDVKM. With 7 bases removed from V and 4 bases from J, the gap between germline ends came to 11 bases. The CDR3 extends over 13 amino acids. CDR3 residues: CASTEVGYNEQFF. The CDR3 DNA sequence: TGTGCCAGCACCGAAGTAGGGTACAATGAGCAGTTCTTC.

This chain joins TRBV12-3 or TRBV12-4 and TRBJ1-2, with 8 bases lining up with TRBD1. Losses at the gene ends were 4 bases for V and 4 bases for J; bases not matched to a gene: 8. The CDR3 is made up of 15 amino acids. This chain's CDR3 is CASSSWDRWSYGYTF. The CDR3 DNA reads TGTGCCAGCAGTTCCTGGGACAGGTGGAGCTATGGCTACACCTTC.

This clonotype showed up just a few times. The chain uses TRBV12-3 or TRBV12-4 and TRBJ2-4; 10 bases map to TRBD1. The trim removed 6 bases at V and 5 bases at J, leaving 10 bases unmatched. This CDR3 has 16 residues. The CDR3 DNA follows: TGTGCCAGCAGCCCGACGACAGGGGGCTTCCAAAACATTCAGTACTTC. Translated: CASSPTTGGFQNIQYF.

As concerns this clonotype: This may be a read error, as it is one base from a much larger clone. The chain joins TRBV12-5 to TRBJ2-6; no clear D gene. In germline, CDR1 is LGHNT, CDR2 FRNRAP. CDR3 length: 16 amino acids. DNA for the CDR3: TGTGGTAGTGGTCCCTTCGTGTCTGCTGGGGCCAACGTCCTGACTTTC. Encoded protein: CGSGPFVSAGANVLTF.

The J gene is TRBJ2-1, the V gene TRBV12-3 or TRBV12-4, with 11 nucleotides matching TRBD2. V dropped 3 bases and J dropped 5; count of bases not matched to a gene: 12. The CDR3 consists of 18 residues. The CDR3 loop reads CASSFLPPLAGAHNEQFF. The CDR3 DNA reads as TGTGCCAGCAGTTTCCTCCCCCCACTAGCGGGGGCCCACAATGAGCAGTTCTTC.

The gene calls are TRBV4-3 and TRBJ2-1; 12 nucleotides agree with TRBD2. The CDR3 consists of 15 residues. Germline V lookup: CDR1 LGHNA, CDR2 YSLEER. After removal of 0 bases from V and 7 bases from J, the junction contained 1 base not matched to a gene. CDR3 residues: CASSQDGLAGNEQFF. CDR3 sequence (DNA): TGCGCCAGCAGCCAAGACGGACTAGCGGGGAATGAGCAGTTCTTC.

The V call is TRBV3-1, the J call TRBJ2-1; perhaps TRBD1 as D (6 bases). V gave up 5 bases and J gave up 6 bases, with 14 bases separating them. There are 14 residues in the CDR3. Per the germline V gene, CDR1 is LGHDT and CDR2 is YNNKEL (reference sequence). The CDR3 DNA follows: TGTGCCAGCAGCGAACAGGGTTTAAGCAATGAGCAGTTCTTC. This translates into CASSEQGLSNEQFF.

This chain joins TRBV27 and TRBJ1-1, with TRBD1 as a possible D gene (6 bases). V was cut by 6 bases and J by 1 base, with 15 bases left in between. Per the germline V gene, CDR1 is MNHEY and CDR2 is SMNVEV (reference sequence). The CDR3 spans 15 residues. In DNA, the CDR3 is TGTGCCAGCAGCCTCCGACAGGCCCCGAACACTGAAGCTTTCTTT. As protein: CASSLRQAPNTEAFF.

Worth noting for this clonotype: One junction end disagrees with the germline gene, perhaps due to a read error. The rearrangement uses TRBV7-6 and TRBJ2-6; 9 bases line up with TRBD2. CDR1 is SGHVS, CDR2 FNYEAQ, per germline. The CDR3 has 21 residues. This CDR3 is CASRRDPAGGIDRSGTNVLTF. In DNA form, the CDR3 reads TGTGCCAGCAGACGGGATCCGGCGGGGGGGATAGACCGTTCTGGGACCAACGTCCTGACTTTC.

V and J are TRBV7-8 and TRBJ1-4; D is undetermined. The CDR3 covers 13 residues. Trimming removed 5 bases from V and 7 bases from J, with 11 bases in between. The V gene's germline CDR1 is SGHVS and CDR2 FQNEAQ. This CDR3 is CASSQGWGEKLFF. The DNA for the CDR3 is TGTGCCAGCAGCCAAGGTTGGGGTGAAAAACTGTTTTTT.